This is a list of T cell receptor beta chains from one sample in a study of T cells in Graves' hyperthyroidism and ophthalmopathy. Each CDR3 protein gets one entry after TCRdb re-called the multiplex PCR reads with MiXCR. Among around 450,000 distinct CDR3 sequences listed, around 16% were seen once. The sample comprised blood. The origin of the receptors is a woman aged 18-29 years with Graves' hyperthyroidism. CDR3s include the opening cysteine and the closing phenylalanine or tryptophan. D genes are given only for firm matches. Size tells how often a clone was seen (once, few, many) or the class of an expanded clone, and some rows leave it out.

d_call j_call v_call clone_size cdr3_aa cdr3_nt
. TRBJ2-1 TRBV7-2 many CASTLLGGGAYNEQFF TGTGCCAGCACCCTATTGGGAGGAGGGGCCTACAATGAGCAGTTCTTC
. TRBJ1-1 TRBV6-1 many CASSRTGLNTEAFF TGTGCCAGCAGTAGGACGGGGTTGAACACTGAAGCTTTCTTT
TRBD1 TRBJ2-1 TRBV7-8 many CASSSKPGTGIYNEQFF TGTGCCAGCAGCTCCAAACCCGGGACAGGGATCTACAATGAGCAGTTCTTC
. TRBJ1-4 TRBV5-1 once CASSFETGNEKLFF TGCGCCAGCAGCTTTGAGACGGGGAATGAAAAACTGTTTTTT
TRBD1 TRBJ2-2 TRBV7-3 many CASSSQGTAGELFF TGTGCCAGCAGCTCACAGGGGACGGCCGGGGAGCTGTTTTTT
TRBD2 TRBJ2-3 TRBV3-1 . CASSQDVRGLVSSRSTDTQYF TGTGCCAGCAGCCAAGATGTGAGGGGACTAGTGTCCTCAAGGAGCACAGATACGCAGTATTTT
. TRBJ1-5 TRBV28 many CASSLVRGNQPQHF TGTGCCAGCAGTTTAGTACGGGGCAATCAGCCCCAGCATTTT
. TRBJ2-7 TRBV15 . CATSRERGIGNEQYF TGTGCCACCAGCAGAGAAAGGGGTATCGGGAACGAGCAGTACTTC
. TRBJ1-3 TRBV27 . CASSLPQRVGNTIYF TGTGCCAGCAGTTTGCCTCAGAGGGTTGGAAACACCATATATTTT
TRBD2 TRBJ2-7 TRBV5-4 . CASSTQSGSSYEQYF TGTGCCAGCAGCACACAAAGCGGGAGCTCCTACGAGCAGTACTTC
. TRBJ1-6 TRBV20-1 few CSARDPLIDSVSPLHF TGCAGTGCTAGAGATCCCCTAATTGACAGCGTTTCACCCCTCCACTTT